A single T cell receptor beta chain is shown here with its context. The antigen is undetermined. Sequencing used immunoSEQ multiplex PCR; TCRdb keeps in-frame clones, though not all of them. The table shows 91,000 or so clones, with less than 95% occurring only once. The data stem from a study of OX40 agonist ivuxolimab in advanced cancers. As for the study in general: Allowance was made for prior anti-PD-1, anti-PD-L1 or anti-CTLA-4 therapy, and roughly 39% had some.

Blood sampling took place at baseline, cycle 4 day 1, and cycle 7 day 1. CDR3 size: 15 residues. Between the trimmed V and J ends, which lost 1 base and 0 bases, there was a span of 9 bases. Looked up from germline, CDR1 is SGHTA and CDR2 is FQGNSA. Study-level results: Mean expanded clone counts were higher in CD8+ than CD4+ T cells. Clonal expansion from baseline to week 6 occurred in both CD4+ and CD8+ T cells.

The chain employs TRBV7-2 and TRBJ1-2, with D unclear. This TCR was sampled from an adult with an advanced solid tumor such as melanoma, head and neck, liver or kidney cancer. The specimen comprised CD4+ or CD8+ T cells sorted from blood, sampled in a trial of the OX40 agonist ivuxolimab. In DNA form, the CDR3 reads TGTGCCAGCAGCTTAGGGCAGCTCTCTAACTATGGCTACACCTTC. Translated: CASSLGQLSNYGYTF.